The next 10 T cell receptor beta chains were all read from a single sample in a study of blood T cell repertoires in COVID-19. Generated by immunoSEQ multiplex PCR, the TCRdb table keeps only in-frame clones and is missing some. This table has 40,000 to 55,000 clones, 82% appearing once. What was sequenced was peripheral blood. These receptors were obtained from a woman aged 70-85 years with acute or convalescent COVID-19.

The rearrangement uses TRBV4-3 and TRBJ2-2; perhaps TRBD2 as D (7 bases). The germline V gene encodes CDR1 LGHNA and CDR2 YSLEER. The CDR3 length is 17 residues. V dropped 0 bases and J dropped 4 bases, with 15 bases sitting between them. CDR3 sequence: CASSQDAGGLGTGELFF. CDR3 DNA sequence: TGCGCCAGCAGCCAAGATGCCGGGGGGCTTGGCACCGGGGAGCTGTTTTTT.

CDR3 in amino acids: CASSLLSSADARGGELFF. The DNA for the CDR3 is TGTGCCAGCAGCTTACTTTCGTCCGCGGACGCTAGGGGCGGGGAGCTGTTTTTT. The V and J genes are TRBV7-2 and TRBJ2-2; D is perhaps TRBD1 (5 bases). The CDR3 consists of 18 residues. The V and J ends lost 2 bases and 7 bases respectively, with 23 bases between them. In germline, CDR1 is SGHTA, CDR2 FQGNSA.

The genes are TRBV6-2 or TRBV6-3 and TRBJ1-1; 8 nucleotides align to TRBD1. Germline CDR1 MNHEY, CDR2 SVGEGT. V lost 4 bases, J lost 0 bases, and 1 base stayed unmatched. This CDR3 spans 14 amino acids. In DNA, the CDR3 is TGTGCCAGCAGTTGGACAGGGATGAACACTGAAGCTTTCTTT. As protein: CASSWTGMNTEAFF.

This clone was seen only a few times. The V gene is TRBV27, the J gene TRBJ2-2; TRBD1 aligns across 8 bases. V shed 3 bases, J shed 7 bases, and the junction held 10 bases outside the gene matches. Germline V gene lookup returns CDR1 MNHEY and CDR2 SMNVEV (reference sequence). The CDR3 spans 16 residues. The CDR3 loop is CASSFRSGGASGELFF. The CDR3 DNA follows: TGTGCCAGCAGTTTTCGTTCAGGGGGCGCGAGCGGGGAGCTGTTTTTT.

The chain has TRBV5-1 and TRBJ2-7; 9 bases map to TRBD2. The germline V gene encodes CDR1 SGHRS and CDR2 YFSETQ. After removal of 4 bases from V and 9 bases from J, the junction contained 11 bases not matched to a gene. The CDR3 has 14 residues. The CDR3 bases are TGCGCCAGCAGCCCTCCGGGGACTAGCAACCTGCAGTACTTC. Its protein product is CASSPPGTSNLQYF.

The gene calls are TRBV18 and TRBJ2-2, with D perhaps TRBD2 (6 bases). Trimming left V 3 bases short and J 5 bases short, with 16 bases between. This CDR3 spans 16 amino acids. CDR1 and CDR2 (germline): KGHSH, LQKENI. The CDR3 sequence: CASSPLAMGETGELFF. The DNA for the CDR3 is TGTGCCAGCTCACCCCTAGCGATGGGGGAAACCGGGGAGCTGTTTTTT.

The chain couples TRBV10-1 to TRBJ2-3; 7 bases are shared with TRBD1. V gave up 6 bases and J gave up 4 bases; unmatched junction bases: 4. Germline V gene sequence: CDR1 WNHNN, CDR2 SYGVQD (reference sequence). The CDR3 length is 13 residues. The CDR3 DNA sequence: TGCGCCAGCAGGAGACAGGGTTCAGATACGCAGTATTTT. Translating it yields CASRRQGSDTQYF.

This clone was seen just once. This sequence joins TRBV10-3 and TRBJ1-5; TRBD1 matches 7 bases. This CDR3 is 14 amino acids long. V lost 5 bases, J lost 2 bases, and 3 bases stayed unmatched. CDR1 and CDR2 (germline): ENHRY, SYGVKD. CDR3: CAISSTGGNQPQHF. CDR3 bases: TGTGCCATCAGTTCAACAGGGGGCAATCAGCCCCAGCATTTT.

The V call is TRBV9, the J call TRBJ2-7, with a possible D match to TRBD2 (5 bases). There are 13 residues in the CDR3. Trimming pared 0 bases from V and 6 bases from J, leaving 10 bases between. Germline CDR1 reads SGDLS; CDR2 reads YYNGEE. Here the CDR3 DNA reads TGTGCCAGCAGCGTAGTGACTAACAGCGAGCAGTACTTC. Its translation is CASSVVTNSEQYF.

This clone has just one count. This chain joins TRBV3-1 (or the pseudogene TRBV3-2) and TRBJ1-3; a weak D match, TRBD1 (6 bases). This CDR3 comprises 14 residues. The V and J ends lost 4 bases and 3 bases respectively, with 10 bases between them. Germline CDR1 LGHDT, CDR2 YNNKEL (reference sequence). The CDR3 nucleotides are TGTGCCAGCAGCCCGAAGGGGGTTGGAAACACCATATATTTT. This codes for CASSPKGVGNTIYF.